The 28 T cell receptor beta chains given below trace back to one sample, sequenced in a study of identical twins. TCRdb re-called the 5' RACE reads with MiXCR, one entry per CDR3 protein. The sample holds hundreds of thousands of distinct CDR3 sequences, 9.5% seen once. This sample also appeared in a second study, on yellow fever vaccine responses in identical twins.

The sample taken for sequencing was CD8+ T cells sorted from blood. Receptor source: a woman under 30 in good health.

This clonotype was seen many times. The V and J genes are TRBV7-2 and TRBJ2-4; D possibly corresponds to TRBD1 (6 bases). V was trimmed by 4 bases and J by 1 base, leaving 14 bases between them. Germline V lookup: CDR1 SGHTA, CDR2 FQGNSA. This CDR3 is built from 16 residues. CDR3 nucleotide sequence: TGTGCCAGCAGCTCACAGGGAAGTTGGGCCAAAAACATTCAGTACTTC. It is translated as CASSSQGSWAKNIQYF.

This clonotype was counted ten times or more. The rearrangement uses TRBV12-3 or TRBV12-4 and TRBJ2-7; D is ambiguous. The CDR3 is made up of 11 amino acids. V was trimmed by 8 bases and J by 6 bases, leaving 11 bases between them. The CDR3 here is CASYGGGEQYF. CDR3 bases: TGTGCCAGCTACGGTGGTGGCGAGCAGTACTTC.

A few counts support this clonotype. The chain combines TRBV6-4 with TRBJ2-3, with TRBD1 as a possible D gene (7 bases). Trimming left V 3 bases short and J 3 bases short, with 13 bases between. Germline V gene sequence: CDR1 MRHNA, CDR2 SNTAGT. The CDR3 has 15 amino acids. This CDR3 reads CASSEQGGRTDTQYF. The CDR3 DNA sequence: TGTGCCAGCAGTGAGCAGGGGGGTAGGACAGATACGCAGTATTTT.

V is TRBV2 and J is TRBJ2-7; D may be TRBD2 (6 bases). The CDR3 has 12 residues. The germline V and J ends were trimmed by 6 bases and 6 bases, with 12 bases remaining between them. Germline values: CDR1 SNHLY, CDR2 FYNNEI. Here the CDR3 reads CASRGLAREQYF. As DNA, the CDR3 is TGTGCCAGCAGGGGACTCGCCCGCGAGCAGTACTTC.

This clonotype has a count of ten or more. The chain joins TRBV20-1 to TRBJ2-2; TRBD1 matches at 10 bases. Germline V gives CDR1 DFQATT, CDR2 SNEGSKA (reference sequence). V lost 1 base, J lost 3 bases, and 2 bases stayed unmatched. The CDR3 totals 15 residues. The CDR3 coding sequence is TGCAGTGCTAGAGTAGGACAGGGGGACACCGGGGAGCTGTTTTTT. Its protein product is CSARVGQGDTGELFF.

This clonotype was counted only a few times. V usage is TRBV7-4 and J usage is TRBJ2-7; no reliable D call. With 5 bases removed from V and 4 bases from J, the gap between germline ends came to 3 bases. The CDR3 length is 10 residues. Germline V gene data show CDR1 as SGHVT and CDR2 as SQSDAQ. The chain's CDR3 is CASSKYEQYF. CDR3 DNA sequence: TGTGCCAGCAGCAAATACGAGCAGTACTTC.

There are many counts of this clonotype. This rearrangement joins TRBV9 to TRBJ2-7; no clear D. The V end was cut by 0 bases, the J end by 4 bases, with 5 bases between. The CDR3 is 12 residues long. The germline V gene encodes CDR1 SGDLS and CDR2 YYNGEE. The CDR3 region is CASSVDGYEQYF. CDR3 coding DNA: TGTGCCAGCAGCGTAGACGGATACGAGCAGTACTTC.

In this sample, this clonotype turned up a few times. V usage is TRBV6-2 or TRBV6-3 and J usage is TRBJ2-1; weak D call: TRBD2 (5 bases). Germline V gene lookup returns CDR1 MNHEY and CDR2 SVGEGT. Deletions cut 4 bases from V and 0 bases from J, with 13 bases between. The CDR3 contains 16 residues. This CDR3 is CASSSTAGLSYNEQFF. The CDR3, as DNA: TGTGCCAGCAGTTCCACCGCGGGCCTCTCCTACAATGAGCAGTTCTTC.

This clonotype was counted at least ten times. This rearrangement joins TRBV12-3 or TRBV12-4 to TRBJ2-1; D might be TRBD1 (6 bases). Trimming took 4 bases from V and 8 from J, leaving 12 bases between them. The CDR3 runs 13 residues. The CDR3 sequence is CASSSTGNDEQFF. The CDR3 region has the DNA TGTGCCAGCAGTTCAACAGGGAACGATGAGCAGTTCTTC.

The chain is built from TRBV6-7 and TRBJ1-5; D is perhaps TRBD1 (5 bases). TRBV6-7 is an ORF, and what it does is uncertain. Deletions cut 8 bases from V and 2 bases from J, with 13 bases between. The CDR3 has 14 amino acids. The CDR3 DNA reads as TGTGCCAGCCCCCCGGGGGGAGGCAATCAGCCCCAGCATTTT. It is translated as CASPPGGGNQPQHF.

This clonotype has a count of ten or more. DNA of the CDR3: TGTGCCAGCAGTCCGGCGGGACAGACATATGAGCAGTTCTTC. Translating it yields CASSPAGQTYEQFF. The chain combines TRBV14 with TRBJ2-1, with D perhaps TRBD1 (7 bases). V was shortened by 6 bases and J by 8 bases, with 17 bases between the two germline ends. The CDR3 contains 14 residues. The germline CDR1 and CDR2 sequences are SGHDN and FVKESK.

This clonotype was seen more than once but under ten times. This sequence joins TRBV19 and TRBJ2-7, with a tentative D call TRBD1 (5 bases). Germline assignment: CDR1 LNHDA and CDR2 SQIVND (reference sequence). V lost 5 bases and J lost 5, with 13 bases in between. This CDR3 is 13 amino acids long. CDR3 in amino acids: CASSPQGWDEQYF. The CDR3 nucleotides are TGTGCCAGTAGTCCGCAGGGTTGGGACGAGCAGTACTTC.

The chain employs TRBV28 and TRBJ2-1; TRBD2 might be the D (6 bases). The V gene's germline CDR1 is MDHEN and CDR2 SYDVKM. The V and J ends lost 3 bases and 14 bases respectively, with 14 bases between them. This CDR3 contains 12 residues. The CDR3 spells CASSFAGPQEFF. For the CDR3, the DNA is TGTGCCAGCAGTTTTGCGGGACCCCAGGAGTTCTTC.

This clonotype was detected ten times or more. This chain connects TRBV5-1 to TRBJ2-7; 7 bases are a match to TRBD1. Germline V lookup: CDR1 SGHRS, CDR2 YFSETQ. V dropped 5 bases and J dropped 0; count of bases not matched to a gene: 20. CDR3 length: 19 residues. CDR3 residues: CASSFDMTRGSGSSYEQYF. In DNA, the CDR3 is TGCGCCAGCAGTTTTGACATGACCAGGGGGAGCGGCTCCTCCTACGAGCAGTACTTC. Looking up the rest from reference TRBV5-1 and TRBJ2-7 gives the full variable domain: KAGVTQTPRYLIKTRGQQVTLSCSPISGHRSVSWYQQTPGQGLQFLFEYFSETQRNKGNFPGRFSGRQFSNSRSEMNVSTLELGDSALYLCASSFDMTRGSGSSYEQYFGPGTRLTVT.

This clonotype was observed a handful of times. The chain is built from TRBV4-3 and TRBJ2-7; D unresolved. The CDR3 length is 16 residues. Germline CDR1 reads LGHNA; CDR2 reads YSLEER. V lost 0 bases and J lost 0, with 12 bases in between. CDR3 protein: CASSQDEGSSSYEQYF. CDR3 DNA sequence: TGCGCCAGCAGCCAAGATGAAGGGTCGAGCTCCTACGAGCAGTACTTC.

This clonotype was counted ten times or more. V gene TRBV7-9 combines with J gene TRBJ2-4; D remains unclear. There are 15 residues in the CDR3. Germline V lookup: CDR1 SEHNR, CDR2 FQNEAQ (reference sequence). The V end lost 1 base, the J end lost 2 bases, and 9 bases lay between the germline ends. This CDR3 is CASSLGGRPKNIQYF. The CDR3 DNA follows: TGTGCCAGCAGCTTAGGTGGCAGACCCAAAAACATTCAGTACTTC.

The chain couples TRBV5-4 to TRBJ2-3; D is unclear. V dropped 2 bases and J dropped 0 bases, with 7 bases sitting between them. Germline loops: CDR1 SGHNT, CDR2 YYREEE (reference sequence). The CDR3 is made up of 14 amino acids. DNA for the CDR3: TGTGCCAGCAGCTTTTACCCTAGCACAGATACGCAGTATTTT. Amino acids: CASSFYPSTDTQYF.

In this sample, this clonotype turned up a few times. V is TRBV5-5 and J is TRBJ2-7; 7 nucleotides match TRBD1. The CDR3 is 15 residues long. CDR1 is SGHKS, CDR2 YYEKEE, per germline (reference sequence). V trimming: 0 bases; J trimming: 2 bases; junction bases outside the gene matches: 5. CDR3 bases: TGTGCCAGCAGCTTGGAACAGGGGATTACCTACGAGCAGTACTTC. The encoded protein is CASSLEQGITYEQYF.

In the case of this clonotype: The junction differs from germline at one of its ends, possibly a read error. The chain uses TRBV12-3 or TRBV12-4 and TRBJ2-7; tentative D call: TRBD1 (6 bases). The CDR3 totals 18 residues. CDR3 protein: CASSFVGPRGFFSHEQYF. The CDR3 coding sequence is TGTGCCAGCAGTTTTGTGGGTCCTAGGGGGTTTTTCTCCCACGAGCAGTACTTC.

This clonotype was seen more than once but under ten times. The rearrangement uses TRBV4-3 and TRBJ2-7; 7 nucleotides agree with TRBD1. Per the germline V gene, CDR1 is LGHNA and CDR2 is YSLEER. Losses at the gene ends were 0 bases for V and 0 bases for J; bases not matched to a gene: 8. This CDR3 has 17 amino acids. The CDR3 is CASSQDRTGVSSYEQYF. Here the CDR3 DNA reads TGCGCCAGCAGCCAAGATCGTACAGGGGTTAGCTCCTACGAGCAGTACTTC.

The sample holds many counts of this clonotype. The J gene is TRBJ2-7, the V gene TRBV7-9; the match to TRBD2 covers 12 bases. J lost 4 bases, V lost 8 bases, and 6 bases had no gene match. This CDR3 is 14 amino acids long. Per germline, CDR1 SEHNR and CDR2 FQNEAQ (reference sequence). CDR3 protein: CASVPGLAGYEQYF. The CDR3 nucleotides are TGTGCCAGCGTACCCGGACTAGCGGGATACGAGCAGTACTTC.

This clonotype was seen at least ten times. The chain couples TRBV4-3 to TRBJ1-1; 9 bases match TRBD1. Trimming cost V 5 bases and J 5 bases; bases outside gene matches: 15. The CDR3 length is 17 residues. Looked up from germline, CDR1 is LGHNA and CDR2 is YSLEER. The CDR3, as DNA: TGCGCCAGCAGCGCAAAGGGTTGGGACAGGGATCGGACTGAAGCTTTCTTT. Encoded protein: CASSAKGWDRDRTEAFF.

V usage is TRBV20-1 and J usage is TRBJ2-1, with D possibly TRBD2 on 5 matching bases. CDR1 DFQATT and CDR2 SNEGSKA come from the germline V gene (reference sequence). CDR3 length: 16 amino acids. Trimming pared 5 bases from V and 0 bases from J, leaving 17 bases between. The DNA for the CDR3 is TGCAGTGCTTTAGGACTTCTCGTTAGCTCCTACAATGAGCAGTTCTTC. As protein: CSALGLLVSSYNEQFF.

This clonotype was seen ten or more times. V and J are TRBV7-9 and TRBJ2-1; 7 bases align to TRBD1. Per germline, CDR1 SEHNR and CDR2 FQNEAQ (reference sequence). The CDR3 contains 16 residues. V lost 5 bases to trimming and J lost 7 bases; unmatched junction nucleotides: 14. For the CDR3, the DNA is TGTGCCAGCAGCCCAGGGACAGCCTTATCGAGGAATGAGCAGTTCTTC. This sequence encodes CASSPGTALSRNEQFF.

The chain is built from TRBV27 and TRBJ2-7; a weak D match, TRBD1 (5 bases). Trimming took off 6 bases at V and 1 base at J, with 13 bases between the two ends. Germline V gene sequence: CDR1 MNHEY, CDR2 SMNVEV (reference sequence). The CDR3 is 14 residues long. The DNA of the CDR3 is TGTGCCAGCAGCTCAGGGTCCCGGTCCTACGAGCAGTACTTC. Protein sequence: CASSSGSRSYEQYF.

The V and J genes are TRBV3-1 and TRBJ2-7; no definite D call. Germline CDR1 reads LGHDT; CDR2 reads YNNKEL (reference sequence). Trimming cost V 8 bases and J 2 bases, with 19 bases left between them. The CDR3 is 15 residues long. The CDR3 sequence: CASAQPPGLPYEQYF. The CDR3 DNA follows: TGTGCCAGCGCCCAGCCTCCGGGTTTGCCCTACGAGCAGTACTTC.

In DNA, the CDR3 is TGTGCCATCAGTCCTCTGGCAGGAGCCGATCAGCCCCAGCATTTT. Protein product: CAISPLAGADQPQHF. The chain has TRBV10-3 and TRBJ1-5; D remains unclear. Trimming removed 5 bases from V and 5 bases from J, with 16 bases in between. The CDR3 has 15 amino acids. Germline V gene data show CDR1 as ENHRY and CDR2 as SYGVKD.

This sequence joins TRBV24-1 and TRBJ2-1; maybe TRBD1 (6 bases). Trimming left V 0 bases short and J 4 bases short, with 9 bases between. The CDR3 extends over 15 amino acids. The germline V gene encodes CDR1 KGHDR and CDR2 SFDVKD. This chain's CDR3 is CATSDLLGGYNEQFF. DNA for the CDR3: TGTGCCACCAGTGATTTGTTAGGGGGTTACAATGAGCAGTTCTTC.